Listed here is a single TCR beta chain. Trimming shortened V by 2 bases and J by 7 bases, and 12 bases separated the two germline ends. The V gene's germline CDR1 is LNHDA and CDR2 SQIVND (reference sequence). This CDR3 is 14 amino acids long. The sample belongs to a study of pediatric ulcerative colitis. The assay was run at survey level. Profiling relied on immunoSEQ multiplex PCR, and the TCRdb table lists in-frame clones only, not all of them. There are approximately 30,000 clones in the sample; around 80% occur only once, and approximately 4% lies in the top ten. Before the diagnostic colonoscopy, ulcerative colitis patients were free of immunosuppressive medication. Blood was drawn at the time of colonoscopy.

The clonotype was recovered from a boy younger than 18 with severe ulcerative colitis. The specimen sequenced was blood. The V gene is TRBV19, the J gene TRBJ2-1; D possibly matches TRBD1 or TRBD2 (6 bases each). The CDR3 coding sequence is TGTGCCAGTAGTATATATTCGGGGGCTAATGAGCAGTTCTTC. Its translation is CASSIYSGANEQFF.